The T cell receptor (beta chain) described here comes from a study of CD8 T cells in Susac syndrome. After removal of 3 bases from V and 11 bases from J, the junction contained 12 bases not matched to a gene. The germline CDR1 and CDR2 sequences are SGHKS and YYEKEE (reference sequence). The length of the CDR3 is 16 residues. Random hexamers primed reverse transcription of about 0.45 to 1 ug RNA. TCRdb called the immunoSEQ multiplex PCR reads again in MiXCR, with one record for every CDR3 protein. The sample includes 150,000 to 200,000 distinct CDR3 sequences, around 90% of them seen just once. In contrast to the negatively isolated CD8+ and CD4+ T cells, TEMRA cells were FACS-enriched.

The TCR originated in a human donor with Susac syndrome. What was sequenced was CD4+ T cells from PBMCs. The chain couples TRBV5-5 to TRBJ2-3; 13 bases line up with TRBD2. The CDR3 DNA reads TGTGCCAGCAGCTCGGGCAGGACTAGCGGGAGTGAGGGGCAGTATTTT. Amino acids: CASSSGRTSGSEGQYF.